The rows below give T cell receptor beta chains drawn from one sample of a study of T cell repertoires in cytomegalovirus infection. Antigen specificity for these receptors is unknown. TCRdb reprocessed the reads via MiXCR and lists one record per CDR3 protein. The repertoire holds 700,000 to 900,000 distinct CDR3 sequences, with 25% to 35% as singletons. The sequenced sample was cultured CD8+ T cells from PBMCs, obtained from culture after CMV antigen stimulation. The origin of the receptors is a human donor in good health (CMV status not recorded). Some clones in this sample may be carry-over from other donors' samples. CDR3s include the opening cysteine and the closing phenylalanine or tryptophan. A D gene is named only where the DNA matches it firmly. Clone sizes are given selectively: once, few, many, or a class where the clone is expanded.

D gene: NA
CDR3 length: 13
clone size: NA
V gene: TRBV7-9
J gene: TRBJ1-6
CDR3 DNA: TGTGCCAGCAGCGAGCCGTGGAATTCACCCCTCCACTTT
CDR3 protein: CASSEPWNSPLHF

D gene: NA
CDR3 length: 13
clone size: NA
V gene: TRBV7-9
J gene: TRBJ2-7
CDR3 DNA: TGTGCCAGCAGCTCAGATGTGGGGTACGAGCAGTACTTC
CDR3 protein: CASSSDVGYEQYF

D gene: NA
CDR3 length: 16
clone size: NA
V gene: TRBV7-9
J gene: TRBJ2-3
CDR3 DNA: TGTGCCAGCAGCCCCCGTACAGGACTAAGCACAGATACGCAGTATTTT
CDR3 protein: CASSPRTGLSTDTQYF

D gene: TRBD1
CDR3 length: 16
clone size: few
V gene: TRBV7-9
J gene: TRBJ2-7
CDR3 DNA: TGTGCCAGCAGCCTAGGGGGACAGGGACCGACCTACGAGCAGTACTTC
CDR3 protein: CASSLGGQGPTYEQYF

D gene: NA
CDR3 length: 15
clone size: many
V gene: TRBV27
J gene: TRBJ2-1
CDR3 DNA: TGTGCCAGCAGTTTATCACGTAGCTCCTACAATGAGCAGTTCTTC
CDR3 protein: CASSLSRSSYNEQFF

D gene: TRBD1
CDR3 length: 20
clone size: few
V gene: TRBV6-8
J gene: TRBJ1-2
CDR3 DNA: TGTGCCAGCAGTTACTCGAACATTCTGGGGACAGGGCGCAAAGACTATGGCTACACCTTC
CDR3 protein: CASSYSNILGTGRKDYGYTF

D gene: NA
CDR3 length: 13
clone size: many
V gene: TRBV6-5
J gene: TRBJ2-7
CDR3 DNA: TGTGCCAGCAGTTATGCTAGCTCCTACGAGCAGTACTTC
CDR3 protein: CASSYASSYEQYF

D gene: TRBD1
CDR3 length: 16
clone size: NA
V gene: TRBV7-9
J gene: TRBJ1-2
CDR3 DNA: TGTGCCAGCAGCTTGTCCTCCGGGACAGAGCCCTATGGCTACACCTTC
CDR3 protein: CASSLSSGTEPYGYTF

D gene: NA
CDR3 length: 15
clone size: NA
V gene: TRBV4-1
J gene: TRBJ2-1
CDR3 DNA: TGCGCCAGCAGCCAAAACTCCCGCTCCTACAATGAGCAGTTCTTC
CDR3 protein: CASSQNSRSYNEQFF

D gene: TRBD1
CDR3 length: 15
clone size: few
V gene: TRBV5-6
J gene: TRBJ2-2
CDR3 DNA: TGTGCCAGCGGAGCTTGGGGGACAGGGCCCGGGGAGCTGTTTTTT
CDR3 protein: CASGAWGTGPGELFF

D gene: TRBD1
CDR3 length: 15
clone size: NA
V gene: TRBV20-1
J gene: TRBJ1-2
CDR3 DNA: TGCAGTGCTAGACCTACCGCAGCCGGGACAGGGTTCCCAAGCTTC
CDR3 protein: CSARPTAAGTGFPSF

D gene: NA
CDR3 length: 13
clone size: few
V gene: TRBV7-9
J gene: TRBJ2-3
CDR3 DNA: TGTGCCAGCAACGGGGGGCCCTCAGATACGCAGTATTTT
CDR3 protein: CASNGGPSDTQYF

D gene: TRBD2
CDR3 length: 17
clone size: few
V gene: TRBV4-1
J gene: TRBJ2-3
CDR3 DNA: TGCGCCAGCAGCCAAAACTGGGGCGGGGGTATCACAGATACGCAGTATTTT
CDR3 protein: CASSQNWGGGITDTQYF

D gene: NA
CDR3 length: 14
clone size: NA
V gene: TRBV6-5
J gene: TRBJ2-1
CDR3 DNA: TGTGCCAGCAGGCTACAGGGTACCTCCAATGAGCAGTTCTTC
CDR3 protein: CASRLQGTSNEQFF

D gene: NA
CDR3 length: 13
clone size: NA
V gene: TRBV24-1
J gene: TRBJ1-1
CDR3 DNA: TGTGCCACCAGTGAAGGGGTGTACACTGAAGCTTTCTTT
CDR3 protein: CATSEGVYTEAFF

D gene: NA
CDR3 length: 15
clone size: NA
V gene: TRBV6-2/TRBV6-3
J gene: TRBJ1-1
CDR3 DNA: TGTGCCAGCAGTCCTCTCCCTCAGCGGAACACTGAAGCTTTCTTT
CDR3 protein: CASSPLPQRNTEAFF

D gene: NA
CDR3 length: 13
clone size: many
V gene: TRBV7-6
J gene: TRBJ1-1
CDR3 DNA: TGTGCCAGCAGCTTACTGGAGACCTCTGAAGCTTTCTTT
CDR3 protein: CASSLLETSEAFF

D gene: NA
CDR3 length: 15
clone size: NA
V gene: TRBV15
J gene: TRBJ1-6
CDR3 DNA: TGTGCCACCAGCAGAGATATGGGGGGCAATTCACCCCTCCACTTT
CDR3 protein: CATSRDMGGNSPLHF

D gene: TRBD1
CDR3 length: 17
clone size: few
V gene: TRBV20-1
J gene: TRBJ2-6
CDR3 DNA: TGCAGTGCTAGAGGGGACAGGTTCGGCTCTGGGGCCAACGTCCTGACTTTC
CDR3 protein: CSARGDRFGSGANVLTF

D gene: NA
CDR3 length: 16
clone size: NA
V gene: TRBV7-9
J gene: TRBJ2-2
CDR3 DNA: TGTGCCAGCAGCCACCCCCTGACAGGTTTTACCGGGGAGCTGTTTTTT
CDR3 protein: CASSHPLTGFTGELFF

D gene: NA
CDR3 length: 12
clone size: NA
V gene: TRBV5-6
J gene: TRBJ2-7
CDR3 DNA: TGTGCCAGCAGCTTTTCGGATTACGAGCAGTACTTC
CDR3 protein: CASSFSDYEQYF

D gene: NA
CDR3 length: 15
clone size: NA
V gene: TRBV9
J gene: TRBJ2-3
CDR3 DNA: TGTGCCAGCAGCCTACGACTAGTTAGGACAGATACGCAGTATTTT
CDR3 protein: CASSLRLVRTDTQYF

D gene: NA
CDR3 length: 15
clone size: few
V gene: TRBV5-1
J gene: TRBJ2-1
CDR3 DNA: TGCGCCAGCAGCTTGGGGACGGAGGCCTACAATGAGCAGTTCTTC
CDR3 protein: CASSLGTEAYNEQFF

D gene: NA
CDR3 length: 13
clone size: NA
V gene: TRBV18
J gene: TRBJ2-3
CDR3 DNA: TGTGCCAGCTCACCACCCGAGGCAGATACGCAGTATTTT
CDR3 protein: CASSPPEADTQYF

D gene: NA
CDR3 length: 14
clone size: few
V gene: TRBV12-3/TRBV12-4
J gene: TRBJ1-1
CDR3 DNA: TGTGCCAGCAGTTTTCAGGGGAGGAACACTGAAGCTTTCTTT
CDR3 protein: CASSFQGRNTEAFF

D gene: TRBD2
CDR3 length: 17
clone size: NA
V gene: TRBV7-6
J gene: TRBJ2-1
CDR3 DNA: TGTGCCAGCAGCTTAGAAGTAGCGGGGAATACCTACAATGAGCAGTTCTTC
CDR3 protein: CASSLEVAGNTYNEQFF

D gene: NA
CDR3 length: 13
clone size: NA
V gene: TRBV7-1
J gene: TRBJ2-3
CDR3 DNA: TGTGCCAGCAGCGCTCGACACGCAGATACGCAGTATTTT
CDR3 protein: CASSARHADTQYF

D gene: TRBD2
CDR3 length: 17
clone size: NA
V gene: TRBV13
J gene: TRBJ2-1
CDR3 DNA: TGTGCCAGCAGCTTGACTAGCGGGGGGGCCGGGTACAATGAGCAGTTCTTC
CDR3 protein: CASSLTSGGAGYNEQFF

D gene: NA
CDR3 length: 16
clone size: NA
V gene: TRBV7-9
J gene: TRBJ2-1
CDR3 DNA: TGTGCCAGCAGCTCGCCGGGCCCCGGGGCGTACAATGAGCAGTTCTTC
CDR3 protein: CASSSPGPGAYNEQFF

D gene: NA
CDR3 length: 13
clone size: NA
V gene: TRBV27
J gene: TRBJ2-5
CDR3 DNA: TGTGCCAGCGGACTCGGGGCTCGAGAGACCCAGTACTTC
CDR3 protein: CASGLGARETQYF

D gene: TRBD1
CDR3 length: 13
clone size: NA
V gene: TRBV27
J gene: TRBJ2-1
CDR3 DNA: TGTGCCAGCAGTTTCCAAACAGGGGGTGAGCAGTTCTTC
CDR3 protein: CASSFQTGGEQFF

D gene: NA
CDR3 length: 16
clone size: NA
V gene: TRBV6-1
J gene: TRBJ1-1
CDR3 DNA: TGTGCCAGCAGTGAGTTCGGGGGGAGAATGAACACTGAAGCTTTCTTT
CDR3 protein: CASSEFGGRMNTEAFF

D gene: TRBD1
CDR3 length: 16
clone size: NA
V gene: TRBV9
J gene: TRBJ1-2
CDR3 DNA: TGTGCCAGCACCAAACTTTTACAGGGGGCGGCGGATGGCTACACCTTC
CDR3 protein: CASTKLLQGAADGYTF

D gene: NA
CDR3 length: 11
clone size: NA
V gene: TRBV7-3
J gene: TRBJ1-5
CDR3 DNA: TGTGCCCATTTTGGCAATCAGCCCCAGCATTTT
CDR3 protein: CAHFGNQPQHF

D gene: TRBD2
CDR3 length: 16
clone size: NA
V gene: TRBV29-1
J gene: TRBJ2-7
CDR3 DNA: TGCAGCGCCCAGGAAACGCTAGCGGGGACCACCTACGAGCAGTACTTC
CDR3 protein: CSAQETLAGTTYEQYF

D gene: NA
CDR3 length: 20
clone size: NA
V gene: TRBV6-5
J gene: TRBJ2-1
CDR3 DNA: TGTGCCAGCAGTTACTCAAAGATGGGGGGCGAGACCCTACGCTACAATGAGCAGTTCTTC
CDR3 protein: CASSYSKMGGETLRYNEQFF

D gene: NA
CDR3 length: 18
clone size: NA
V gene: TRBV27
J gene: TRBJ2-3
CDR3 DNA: TGTGCCAGCAGTTCATCGGGACCGGGGCCGCCCCTCACAGATACGCAGTATTTT
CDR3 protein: CASSSSGPGPPLTDTQYF

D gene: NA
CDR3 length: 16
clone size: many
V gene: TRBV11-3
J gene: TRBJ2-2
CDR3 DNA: TGTGCCAGCCGTTCCCATGGGGGAACCAACACCGGGGAGCTGTTTTTT
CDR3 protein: CASRSHGGTNTGELFF

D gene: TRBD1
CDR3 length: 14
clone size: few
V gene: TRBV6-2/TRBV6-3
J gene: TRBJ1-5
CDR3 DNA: TGTGCCAGCAGTTACACGGACAGGAGAGGGGCCCAGCATTTT
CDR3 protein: CASSYTDRRGAQHF

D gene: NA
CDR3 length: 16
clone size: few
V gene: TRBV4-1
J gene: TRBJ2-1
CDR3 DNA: TGCGCCAGCAGCCACCAGGCTGGGGGCGTCTACAATGAGCAGTTCTTC
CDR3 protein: CASSHQAGGVYNEQFF